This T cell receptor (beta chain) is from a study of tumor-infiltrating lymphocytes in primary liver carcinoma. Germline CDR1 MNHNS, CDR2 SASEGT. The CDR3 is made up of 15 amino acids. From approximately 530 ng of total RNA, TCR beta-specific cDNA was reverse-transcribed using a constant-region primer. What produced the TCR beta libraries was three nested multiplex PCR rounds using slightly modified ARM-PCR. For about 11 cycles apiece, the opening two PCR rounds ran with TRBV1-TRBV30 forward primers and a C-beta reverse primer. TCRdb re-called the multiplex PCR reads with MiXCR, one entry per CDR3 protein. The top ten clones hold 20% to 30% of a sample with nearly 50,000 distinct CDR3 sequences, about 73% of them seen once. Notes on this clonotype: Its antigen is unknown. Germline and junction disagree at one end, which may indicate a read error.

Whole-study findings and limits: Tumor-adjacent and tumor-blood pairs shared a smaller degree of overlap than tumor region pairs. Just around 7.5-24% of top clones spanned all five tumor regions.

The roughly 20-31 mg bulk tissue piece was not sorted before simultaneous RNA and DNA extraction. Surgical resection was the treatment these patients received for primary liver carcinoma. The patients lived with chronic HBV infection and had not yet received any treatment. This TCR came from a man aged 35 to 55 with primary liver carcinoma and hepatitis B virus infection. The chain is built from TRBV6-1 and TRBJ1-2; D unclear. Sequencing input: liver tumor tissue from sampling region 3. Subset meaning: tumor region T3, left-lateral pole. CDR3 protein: CTSTEPGPTREDYTF. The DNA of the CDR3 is TGTACCAGCACCGAACCCGGACCGACGCGGGAAGACTACACCTTC.